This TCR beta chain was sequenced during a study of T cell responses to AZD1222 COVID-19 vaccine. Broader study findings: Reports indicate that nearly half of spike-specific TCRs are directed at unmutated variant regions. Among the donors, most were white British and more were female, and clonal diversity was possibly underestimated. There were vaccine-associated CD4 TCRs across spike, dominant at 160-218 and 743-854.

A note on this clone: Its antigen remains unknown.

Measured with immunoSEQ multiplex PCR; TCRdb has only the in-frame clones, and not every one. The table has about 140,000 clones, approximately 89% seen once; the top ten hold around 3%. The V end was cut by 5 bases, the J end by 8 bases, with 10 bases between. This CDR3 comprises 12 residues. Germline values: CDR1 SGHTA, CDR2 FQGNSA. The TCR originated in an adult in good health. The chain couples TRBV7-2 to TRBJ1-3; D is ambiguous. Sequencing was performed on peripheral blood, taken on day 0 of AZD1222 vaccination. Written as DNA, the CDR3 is TGTGCCAGCAGCCCTAATCGGGACACCATATATTTT. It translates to CASSPNRDTIYF.